These T cell receptor beta chains were read from a single sample in a study of blood T cell dynamics during melanoma immunotherapy. TCRdb's table, derived via immunoSEQ multiplex PCR, lists solely in-frame clones and lacks some. The sample holds approximately 17,000 clones; 80% to 95% are singletons and the top ten take 1.8%. This sample comprised blood, obtained from a patient treated with checkpoint blockade. These TCRs come from a human donor with melanoma. Both conserved end residues are trimmed from each CDR3.

>TRBV28|TRBJ1-2
ASSRDSNYGYT
>TRBV4-2|TRBJ2-3
ASSPLGTSGRDTQY
>TRBV4-1|TRBJ1-5
ASSQDAVNQPQH
>TRBV5-5|TRBJ1-4
ASRRSATTNEKLF
>TRBV6-6|TRBJ2-1
ASSYLQGANEQF
>TRBV4-1|TRBJ2-7
ASSQVRPPDFLSYEQY
>TRBV27|TRBJ2-3
ASSLNPGLSPGTDTQY
>TRBV2|TRBJ2-1
ASNPSMSSYNEQF
>TRBV15|TRBJ2-7
ATSQRGAYEQY
>TRBV7-3|TRBJ2-4
ASSAGTGDIQY
>TRBV15|TRBJ2-5
ATQAYPLETQY
>TRBV7-8|TRBJ1-2
ASNSPGPDGYT
>TRBV5-1|TRBJ2-3
ASRVGGTDTQY
>TRBV4-2|TRBJ2-6
ASSLWSSGANVLT
>TRBV5-1|TRBJ2-7
ASRETGDLYEQY
>TRBV6-5|TRBJ2-7
ASRRGDEQY
>TRBV6-5|TRBJ1-2
ASSYRRDRAYGYT
>TRBV9|TRBJ1-2
ASSVSVYGYT
>TRBV27|TRBJ2-3
ASSSRAGGTDTQY
>TRBV5-1|TRBJ2-7
ASSLAGGSYEQY
>TRBV7-9|TRBJ2-3
ASHNRDLTDTQY
>TRBV7-9|TRBJ2-4
ASSPEGVGDIQY
>TRBV9|TRBJ1-4
ASSLGAAFNEKLF
>TRBV7-9|TRBJ2-5
ASRGIVETQY
>TRBV7-6|TRBJ2-5
ASSSNPGQGQETQY
>TRBV7-2|TRBJ2-2
ASSLGTANTGELF
>TRBV12-5|TRBJ1-1
ASGLEGQGGTEAF